Presented here are 30 T cell receptor beta chains from one specimen sequenced in a study of regulatory T cells in long-lasting Graves disease. Time point reported: persistent/refractory GD, antithyroid drugs over 5 years with positive TRAb. Generation of the TCR library employed RNA extracted from PBMCs. Sequencing libraries for TCR beta were prepared with iRepertoire HTBI primers and Arm-PCR of CDR3 regions. MiXCR, run by TCRdb on the multiplex PCR reads, gives a single entry per CDR3 protein. The table has around 300,000 distinct CDR3 sequences, 20% to 25% seen once. Sequences were derived from peripheral blood mononuclear cells (PBMCs), sampled when the disease was refractory, from a patient treated with antithyroid drugs. The receptors originated from a female donor with Graves disease.

The V gene is TRBV30, the J gene TRBJ1-4; 7 nucleotides line up with TRBD1. Germline V gene sequence: CDR1 GTSNPN, CDR2 SVGIG (reference sequence). Trimming took 4 bases from V and 10 from J; bases not matched to a gene: 9. The CDR3 spans 13 residues. The chain's CDR3 is CAWKGGFVGKLFF. CDR3 DNA sequence: TGTGCCTGGAAAGGGGGCTTTGTCGGAAAACTGTTTTTT.

The rearrangement links TRBV30 to TRBJ1-3; D gene ambiguous. Germline V lookup: CDR1 GTSNPN, CDR2 SVGIG (reference sequence). V shed 5 bases and J shed 0 bases, with 11 bases lying between them. This CDR3 contains 14 residues. In DNA form, the CDR3 reads TGTGCCTGGGCGGGTCCGAGCTCTGGAAACACCATATATTTT. This codes for CAWAGPSSGNTIYF.

This clonotype was found many times. The chain carries TRBV20-1 and TRBJ2-7; weak D call: TRBD1 (6 bases). Trimming took off 2 bases at V and 3 bases at J, with 11 bases between the two ends. This CDR3 region has 13 residues. Germline V lookup: CDR1 DFQATT, CDR2 SNEGSKA (reference sequence). The CDR3: CSARLSGVYEQYF. Here the CDR3 DNA reads TGCAGTGCTAGATTGTCAGGGGTCTACGAGCAGTACTTC.

This clonotype was seen a handful of times. This chain links TRBV4-3 with TRBJ1-5; unclear D gene. V was trimmed by 0 bases and J by 3 bases, leaving 9 bases between them. Germline V gene sequence: CDR1 LGHNA, CDR2 YSLEER. This CDR3 is 15 amino acids long. Here the CDR3 DNA reads TGCGCCAGCAGCCAAGATCGGCAGATCAATCAGCCCCAGCATTTT. This encodes CASSQDRQINQPQHF.

This clonotype appeared a few times. The gene calls are TRBV7-9 and TRBJ1-4, with unresolved D. From germline, CDR1 is SEHNR and CDR2 FQNEAQ (reference sequence). V lost 0 bases, J lost 4 bases, and 6 bases lay in between. This CDR3 has 14 residues. CDR3 residues: CASSLAGDNEKLFF. CDR3 sequence (DNA): TGTGCCAGCAGCTTAGCCGGGGATAATGAAAAACTGTTTTTT.

A remark on this clonotype: This may come from a read error, since a much larger clone is one base off. The chain carries TRBV2 and TRBJ1-3, with unresolved D. V lost 6 bases and J lost 2, with 17 bases in between. Germline V CDR1 and CDR2: SNHLY, FYNNEI. The CDR3 is 16 amino acids. The chain's CDR3 is CASSAPDGKTGNTIYF. The DNA of the CDR3 is TGTGCCAGCAGCGCCCCGGACGGGAAAACTGGAAACACCATATATTTT.

For this clonotype: It may be a read error: a sequence one base away is much more abundant. V gene TRBV5-1 combines with J gene TRBJ1-6, with D possibly TRBD1 on 6 matching bases. Germline CDR1 reads SGHRS; CDR2 reads YFSETQ. Trimming removed 4 bases at V and 11 bases at J, with 10 bases between. The length of the CDR3 is 12 residues. The CDR3 DNA follows: TGCGCCAGCAGCCTCAGGGGTCCACCCCTCCACTTT. It translates to CASSLRGPPLHF.

The table lists this clonotype with many counts. V gene TRBV6-1 combines with J gene TRBJ2-7; 8 bases are a match to TRBD2. The CDR3 has 14 residues. Trimming removed 7 bases from V and 3 bases from J; junction bases left unmatched: 8. Germline V gives CDR1 MNHNS, CDR2 SASEGT. The CDR3 DNA sequence: TGTGCCAGCACCCCAGCGGGAGTACACTACGAGCAGTACTTC. Its translation: CASTPAGVHYEQYF.

This clonotype has ten or more counts. The genes are TRBV6-1 and TRBJ1-1; maybe TRBD1 (6 bases). Looked up from germline, CDR1 is MNHNS and CDR2 is SASEGT. Deletions cut 6 bases from V and 4 bases from J, with 9 bases between. This CDR3 comprises 12 residues. CDR3 sequence: CASRGAGTEAFF. CDR3 nucleotide sequence: TGTGCCAGCAGGGGGGCAGGCACTGAAGCTTTCTTT.

This clonotype was seen a handful of times. The rearrangement joins TRBV30 to TRBJ1-1, with D perhaps matching TRBD1 (6 bases). The length of the CDR3 is 13 residues. V was trimmed by 2 bases and J by 5 bases, leaving 12 bases between them. CDR1 is GTSNPN and CDR2 is SVGIG in the germline V gene (reference sequence). CDR3 nucleotides: TGTGCCTGGAGTACGGACAGTAGAACTGAAGCTTTCTTT. Amino acid sequence: CAWSTDSRTEAFF.

This clonotype was seen more than once but under ten times. V is TRBV7-9 and J is TRBJ2-5; D remains unclear. The CDR3 has 13 residues. Germline CDR1 and CDR2: SEHNR and FQNEAQ (reference sequence). V was trimmed by 5 bases and J by 3 bases, leaving 10 bases between them. The CDR3 sequence: CASSRSEEETQYF. The DNA of the CDR3 is TGTGCCAGCAGCAGATCAGAAGAAGAGACCCAGTACTTC.

This clonotype was observed at least ten times. This chain links TRBV12-3 or TRBV12-4 with TRBJ2-5; 9 positions agree with TRBD2. This CDR3 is 17 amino acids long. After removal of 3 bases from V and 5 bases from J, the junction contained 13 bases not matched to a gene. CDR3 in DNA: TGTGCCAGCAGTTTCCGACTAGCGGTTACCGCGTCGGAGACCCAGTACTTC. Amino acid sequence: CASSFRLAVTASETQYF.

This chain links TRBV24-1 with TRBJ1-1, with 8 bases fitting TRBD1. Germline-derived CDR1 and CDR2 are KGHDR and SFDVKD. J gave up 3 bases and V 9 bases, and 11 bases lay outside the gene matches. The CDR3 totals 15 residues. Here the CDR3 DNA reads TGTGCCACCCAGGGGGCCGAGGGGGGGTACACTGAAGCTTTCTTT. Translating it yields CATQGAEGGYTEAFF.

This clonotype occurred a few times. This chain uses TRBV11-2 with TRBJ2-2; weak D call: TRBD2 (6 bases). The CDR3 has 15 residues. V gave up 1 base and J gave up 6 bases, with 12 bases separating them. Germline V gene sequence: CDR1 SGHAT, CDR2 FQNNGV. The CDR3 DNA sequence: TGTGCCAGCAGCTTAGGGTCGGGAGTGGCCGGGGAGCTGTTTTTT. Protein: CASSLGSGVAGELFF.

As concerns this clonotype: This may be a read error: a much more frequent sequence differs by one nucleotide. This sequence joins TRBV10-3 and TRBJ2-7; D is perhaps TRBD1 or TRBD2 (5 bases each). V dropped 8 bases and J dropped 4 bases, with 21 bases sitting between them. Germline-derived CDR1 and CDR2 are ENHRY and SYGVKD. The CDR3 contains 15 residues. CDR3 loop: CAIGYGRDGLYEQYF. The CDR3 region has the DNA TGTGCCATCGGGTACGGACGGGACGGCCTATACGAGCAGTACTTC.

This clonotype was seen at least ten times. The chain employs TRBV7-9 and TRBJ2-7; 9 nucleotides align to TRBD2. The trim removed 0 bases at V and 7 bases at J, leaving 4 bases unmatched. Germline CDR1 reads SEHNR; CDR2 reads FQNEAQ (reference sequence). The CDR3 runs 14 residues. CDR3 DNA sequence: TGTGCCAGCAGCTTAGCGGCGGGAGGGGCGGAGCAGTACTTC. It codes for CASSLAAGGAEQYF. Complete variable domain (other parts from reference TRBV7-9 and TRBJ2-7): DTGVSQNPRHKITKRGQNVTFRCDPISEHNRLYWYRQTLGQGPEFLTYFQNEAQLEKSRLLSDRFSAERPKGSFSTLEIQRTEQGDSAMYLCASSLAAGGAEQYFGPGTRLTVT.

The chain uses TRBV18 and TRBJ2-2; possible D gene TRBD1, 5 bases. Germline V gene sequence: CDR1 KGHSH, CDR2 LQKENI. Between the trimmed V and J ends, which lost 2 bases and 4 bases, there was a span of 14 bases. This CDR3 has 16 amino acids. CDR3 protein: CASSPSTVQFTGELFF. The CDR3 DNA is TGTGCCAGCTCACCATCGACAGTTCAGTTCACCGGGGAGCTGTTTTTT.

This clonotype has at least ten counts. This rearrangement joins TRBV11-2 to TRBJ2-7; no clear D. CDR1 is SGHAT, CDR2 FQNNGV, per germline. CDR3 size: 14 residues. The germline V and J ends were trimmed by 1 base and 3 bases, with 10 bases remaining between them. The CDR3 region is CASSLVGSLYEQYF. The CDR3 nucleotides read TGTGCCAGCAGCTTAGTGGGCAGCCTCTACGAGCAGTACTTC.

This clonotype was found once. The V gene is TRBV20-1, the J gene TRBJ1-1, with TRBD1 identical over 10 bases. This CDR3 is 15 amino acids long. The germline V gene has CDR1 DFQATT and CDR2 SNEGSKA (reference sequence). Germline trimming cut 4 bases from V and 4 bases from J; bases unmatched to any gene: 9. CDR3 nucleotides: TGCAGTGCTACCAGGGACAGGGGTTTCAGCACTGAAGCTTTCTTT. Translated, it gives CSATRDRGFSTEAFF.

This clonotype has a count of ten or more. The CDR3 nucleotides read TGTGCCAGCAGACCTAGCGACTCCTACGAGCAGTACTTC. This sequence encodes CASRPSDSYEQYF. The chain uses TRBV28 and TRBJ2-7; a possible D gene is TRBD2 (6 bases). V was clipped by 6 bases and J by 0 bases, with 9 bases between them. The CDR3 consists of 13 residues. The germline CDR1 and CDR2 sequences are MDHEN and SYDVKM.

This sequence joins TRBV6-1 and TRBJ1-2, with D possibly being TRBD1 (6 bases). V gave up 7 bases and J gave up 3 bases, with 15 bases separating them. The CDR3 is 14 amino acids. CDR1 MNHNS and CDR2 SASEGT come from the germline V gene. The CDR3 sequence is CASIGGAEDYGYTF. Written as DNA, the CDR3 is TGTGCCAGCATTGGGGGGGCTGAGGACTATGGCTACACCTTC.

This clonotype occurred many times. The V and J genes are TRBV28 and TRBJ1-4; 7 nucleotides align to TRBD1. Trimming cost V 3 bases and J 14 bases; bases outside gene matches: 12. The CDR3 consists of 14 residues. The germline CDR1 and CDR2 sequences are MDHEN and SYDVKM. The CDR3 here is CASSFGDSPRGLFF. The CDR3 DNA sequence: TGTGCCAGCAGTTTCGGGGACAGCCCCAGGGGGCTGTTTTTT.

This clonotype was seen repeatedly, ten times or more. The genes are TRBV5-1 and TRBJ2-7; D possibly corresponds to TRBD1 (7 bases). Germline CDR1 SGHRS, CDR2 YFSETQ. CDR3 length: 16 amino acids. The V end lost 0 bases, the J end lost 0 bases, and 13 bases lay between the germline ends. CDR3 region: CASSLGGDSLSYEQYF. The DNA of the CDR3 is TGCGCCAGCAGCTTGGGGGGGGACAGCCTCTCCTACGAGCAGTACTTC.

In its sample, this clonotype was seen once. V is TRBV27 and J is TRBJ2-5; a weak D match, TRBD1 (6 bases). TRBJ2-1 matches the DNA end more closely, so the J call is doubtful. The CDR3 runs 13 residues. Germline lookup yields CDR1 MNHEY and CDR2 SMNVEV (reference sequence). CDR3 amino acids: CASSPYRAREQFF. The DNA for the CDR3 is TGTGCCAGCAGTCCCTACAGGGCTCGGGAGCAGTTCTTC.

The CDR3 reads CASSPLGNNQPQHF. The CDR3 DNA is TGTGCCAGCAGCCCGTTGGGAAACAATCAGCCCCAGCATTTT. The chain is built from TRBV7-2 and TRBJ1-5; D is uncertain. The CDR3 consists of 14 residues. With 5 bases removed from V and 3 bases from J, the gap between germline ends came to 11 bases. Germline V gene data show CDR1 as SGHTA and CDR2 as FQGNSA. The full variable domain, in which reference TRBV7-2 and TRBJ1-5 provide the parts outside the CDR3, is GAGVSQSPSNKVTEKGKDVELRCDPISGHTALYWYRQSLGQGLEFLIYFQGNSAPDKSGLPSDRFSAERTGGSVSTLTIQRTQQEDSAVYLCASSPLGNNQPQHFGDGTRLSIL.

This clonotype was recorded at least ten times. The chain employs TRBV7-2 and TRBJ2-5; TRBD2 might be the D (6 bases). Deletions cut 5 bases from V and 3 bases from J, with 19 bases between. The CDR3 sequence is 16 residues long. Looked up from germline, CDR1 is SGHTA and CDR2 is FQGNSA. The CDR3 sequence: CASSPTMRGREETQYF. The CDR3 nucleotides are TGTGCCAGCAGCCCCACCATGCGGGGAAGGGAAGAGACCCAGTACTTC.

On this clonotype itself: A much larger clone lies one base from this, so it may be a read error. V and J are TRBV12-3 or TRBV12-4 and TRBJ2-7, with D uncertain. This CDR3 is built from 12 residues. CDR3 amino acids: CAGSFWVGEQYF. The CDR3 DNA is TGTGCCGGCAGTTTCTGGGTGGGTGAGCAGTACTTC.

This chain joins TRBV19 and TRBJ1-2, with D perhaps matching TRBD1 (6 bases). CDR3 length equals 12 residues. Germline-derived CDR1 and CDR2 are LNHDA and SQIVND (reference sequence). Between the trimmed V and J ends, which lost 5 bases and 6 bases, there was a span of 10 bases. The CDR3, as DNA: TGTGCCAGTAGTTCCCAGGGGCATGGCTACACCTTC. This gives the protein CASSSQGHGYTF.

This clonotype was found many times. The rearrangement joins TRBV3-1 to TRBJ2-2, with a possible D match to TRBD2 (5 bases). The germline CDR1 and CDR2 sequences are LGHDT and YNNKEL (reference sequence). The CDR3 sequence is 14 residues long. Trimming stripped 5 bases from V and 5 bases from J, with 12 bases between. Here the CDR3 reads CASSLASGTGELFF. The CDR3 nucleotides read TGTGCCAGCAGCTTAGCTTCGGGAACCGGGGAGCTGTTTTTT.

On this clonotype: No conserved phenylalanine or tryptophan ends this CDR3, so it is likely a read error. The DNA is left out, because the CDR3 cannot be placed on it with certainty; the CDR3 is given as TCRdb lists it. The chain links TRBV3-1 to TRBJ1-2; the DNA was not used to check the table's D call, TRBD1. From germline, CDR1 is LGHDT and CDR2 YNNKEL (reference sequence). The CDR3 is 8 amino acids long, termini counted. CDR3 amino acids: CASSQTVI.